This paragraph reports one T cell receptor (beta chain). The sample comes from a study of blood T cell repertoires in COVID-19. Study details: Acute-phase and convalescent COVID-19 samples originated in the United States, Italy and Spain. Nucleic acid was either cDNA or gDNA, and it came from T cells, B-cell-depleted T cells, or PBMCs.

The germline gives CDR1 SEHNR, CDR2 FQNEAQ (reference sequence). This CDR3 region has 16 residues. With 5 bases clipped from V and 6 bases from J, the junction kept 12 bases outside the gene matches. Original analysis: Counts of nucleated cells, estimated from reference gene primer amplification, were obtained. Profiling relied on immunoSEQ multiplex PCR, and the TCRdb table lists in-frame clones only, not all of them. V, J and clone size were drawn from that table, and D and trimming were deduced from the DNA. This sample carries under 75,000 clones, around 87% of them seen once, and the ten largest clones take around 13%.

The clonotype was recovered from a man aged 60-69 years with active COVID-19. Sequenced: peripheral blood. The chain recombines TRBV7-9 with TRBJ2-3, with 9 bases aligning to TRBD2. The DNA of the CDR3 is TGTGCCAGCAGCAACCCAGCGGGGGGCCACCGGGATACGCAGTATTTT. It encodes CASSNPAGGHRDTQYF.